The source of this T cell receptor beta chain is a study of regulatory T cells in long-lasting Graves disease (dated by TCRdb to 2020 to 2022). As for the study more broadly: Persistent Graves' disease meant more than 5 years of antithyroid drug treatment with TSH receptor autoantibodies that stayed positive. Persistent Graves' disease patients were compared with newly diagnosed Graves' disease patients by peripheral blood TCR sequencing and RNA sequencing. The study was registered as a clinical trial and conducted in China. A total of roughly 35 samples were covered by TCR sequencing, comprising around 13 persistent and around 20 newly diagnosed Graves' disease patients. On average, persistent Graves' disease patients in the clinical cohort had been on antithyroid drugs for about 10.3 years.

Libraries were made using multiplex PCR. Sequencing took place on an Illumina HiSeq 4000. TCR beta libraries were built with iRepertoire HTBI primers and Arm-PCR amplification of CDR3 regions. PCR products were gel purified before sequencing. The authors' pipeline ran thus. Gene usage analysis of CDR3 amino acid clonotypes relied on the roughly 67 TRBV and 12 to 15 TRBJ segments identified across samples. COPE and FqMerger were used to merge filtered high-quality paired reads into contigs. BLAST was used to align contigs to the IMGT TRBV, TRBD and TRBJ reference genes, and CDR3 was defined following IMGT. Any clonotype with a frequency above 0.1% was counted as a highly expanded clone. Shannon entropy served as the measure of repertoire diversity, while the Gini coefficient captured V-J evenness. A clonotype was considered public if more than one individual shared it. TCRdb itself trimmed the public reads at Q25 with fastp, ran MiXCR and retained productive beta chains. Entries are consolidated by CDR3 protein sequence, retaining the most common genes and DNA. These V and J calls derive from TCRdb rather than the authors' analysis. This sample lists under 450,000 distinct CDR3 sequences; about a quarter were detected once. The ten biggest clones cover approximately 26% of the sample.

This clonotype showed up many times. The clone's antigen remains unknown. The junction differs from germline at one of its ends, possibly a read error. Findings and caveats that apply to the study as a whole: Only the TCR beta chain was sequenced and analyzed. A larger number of public clonotypes was shared among persistent patients (approximately 2,500) than among newly diagnosed patients (over 850). The authors noted that the small sample size was a limitation that may lower accuracy. Lower TCR Shannon entropy and fewer highly expanded clones were observed in persistent Graves' disease patients than in newly diagnosed patients, which suggested clonal expansion. The study examined only peripheral blood because the primary lesion, thyroid tissue, could not be accessed.

The time point label for this specimen denotes: persistent/refractory GD, antithyroid drugs over 5 years with positive TRAb. For both TCR sequencing and RNA sequencing, RNA was extracted from PBMCs in TRIzol. The diagnosis of Graves' disease was made according to American Thyroid Association guidelines. The patients came from an endocrinology department in Xi'an, China. Each patient gave approximately 9.7 milliliters of peripheral blood, collected in an EDTA anticoagulant tube. Ficoll Paque Plus density gradient separation was used to isolate PBMCs, and no additional T cell sorting was done. RNA quality was checked with an Agilent 2100 Bioanalyzer and agarose gel, and concentration with a NanoDrop 2000. This clonotype was obtained from a female donor with Graves disease. This sample comprised peripheral blood mononuclear cells (PBMCs), obtained when the disease was refractory, from a patient treated with antithyroid drugs.

CDR3 loop: CASSLGRGTGVEKLFF. The DNA is as follows: TGTGCTAGCAGCTTAGGTCGCGGGACAGGGGTTGAAAAACTGTTTTTT. In this chain, TRBV7-7 is recombined with TRBJ1-4; TRBD1 agrees with 10 junctional bases. As encoded in the germline V gene (reference sequence), CDR1 is SSHAT while CDR2 is FNYEAQ. The CDR3 runs 16 amino acids, cysteine and phenylalanine included. Of all the DNA, just the CDR3 is kept, 48 bases in frame from base 1.